Given below is one TCR beta chain in context. This specimen belongs to a study of control samples from healthy donors and cancer patients. This table comes from immunoSEQ multiplex PCR, and its TCRdb copy is limited to in-frame clones, with some not included. This sample carries 120,000 or so clones, more than 85% of them seen once, and the ten largest clones take 6% to 8.5%. The CDR3 sequence is 13 residues long. V dropped 0 bases and J dropped 4 bases, with 4 bases sitting between them. The germline V gene has CDR1 SEHNR and CDR2 FQNEAQ (reference sequence). The chain is built from TRBV7-9 and TRBJ1-3; D remains unclear. The sequenced sample consisted of blood. The sequence came from a woman between 18 and 30 years old in good health. This CDR3 is CASSLAGGNTIYF. In nucleotides, the CDR3 is TGTGCCAGCAGCTTAGCTGGAGGAAACACCATATATTTT.